This TCR beta chain originates from a study of cytomegalovirus exposure and HLA in healthy donors. Study-level points and caveats: Analysis performed later found roughly 17,000 TCR beta sequences associated with HLA alleles at 0.05 false discovery rate.

The V gene end was trimmed by 6 bases and the J gene end by 7 bases; junction bases not matched to a gene: 7. Germline CDR1 SGHRS, CDR2 YFSETQ. The CDR3 totals 13 residues. A remark on this clone: Its target is unknown.

The PCR employed 60 Vbeta primers together with 13 Jbeta primers. The data were produced by immunoSEQ multiplex PCR, yet TCRdb's version contains in-frame clones alone and is incomplete. The sample is made up of 95,000 to 150,000 clones, and the top ten hold more than 0.8% of it. This clonotype originated in a young man in good health and CMV-seronegative. Source material: PBMCs. V gene TRBV5-1 combines with J gene TRBJ1-1; 9 nucleotides agree with TRBD1. CDR3 nucleotides: TGCGCCAGCACGGGACAGGGATTTAGTGAAGCTTTCTTT. Translated, it gives CASTGQGFSEAFF.